The clone carrying this T cell receptor beta chain was detected many times. This sample was taken from a study of CD8 T cells in ankylosing spondylitis. This CDR3 spans 11 amino acids. The V and J ends lost 7 bases and 13 bases respectively, with 14 bases between them. The germline gives CDR1 MNHEY, CDR2 SVGEGT. TCRdb processed the 5' RACE reads anew with MiXCR; each CDR3 protein has one entry. The table lists 80,000 to 100,000 distinct CDR3 sequences, almost 8.5% of them singletons. The sequenced material came from blood, either unsorted or a sorted T cell fraction (not recorded which). The genes are TRBV6-2 or TRBV6-3 and TRBJ2-1; a possible D gene is TRBD2 (5 bases). This clonotype was sampled from a male donor with ankylosing spondylitis or in good health (not recorded which). CDR3 loop: CASNQGGCQFF. The CDR3 DNA is TGTGCCAGCAACCAAGGAGGATGTCAGTTCTTC.